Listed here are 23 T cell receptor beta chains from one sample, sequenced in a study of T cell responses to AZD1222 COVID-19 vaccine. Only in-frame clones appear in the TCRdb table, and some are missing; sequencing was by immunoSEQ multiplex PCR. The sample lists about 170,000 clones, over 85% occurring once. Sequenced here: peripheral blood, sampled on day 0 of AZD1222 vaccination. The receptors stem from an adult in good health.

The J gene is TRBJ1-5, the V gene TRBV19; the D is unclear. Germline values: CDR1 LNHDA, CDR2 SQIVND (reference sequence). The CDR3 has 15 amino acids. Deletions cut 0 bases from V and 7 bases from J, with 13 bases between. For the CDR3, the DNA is TGTGCCAGTAGTATAGAGATGGCGATAGGGCAGCCCCAGCATTTT. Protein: CASSIEMAIGQPQHF.

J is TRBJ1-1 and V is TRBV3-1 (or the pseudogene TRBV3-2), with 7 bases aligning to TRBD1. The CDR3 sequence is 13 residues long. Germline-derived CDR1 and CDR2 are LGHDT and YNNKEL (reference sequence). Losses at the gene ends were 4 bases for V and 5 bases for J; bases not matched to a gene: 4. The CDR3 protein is CASSLQGVTEAFF. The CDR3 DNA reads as TGTGCCAGCAGCCTTCAGGGGGTAACTGAAGCTTTCTTT.

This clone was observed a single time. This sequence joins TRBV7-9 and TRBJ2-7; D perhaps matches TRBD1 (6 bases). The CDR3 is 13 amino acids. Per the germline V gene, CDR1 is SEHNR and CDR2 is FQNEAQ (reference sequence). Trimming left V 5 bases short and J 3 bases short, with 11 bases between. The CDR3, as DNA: TGTGCCAGCAGCATTCCGGGACACTACGAGCAGTACTTC. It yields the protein CASSIPGHYEQYF. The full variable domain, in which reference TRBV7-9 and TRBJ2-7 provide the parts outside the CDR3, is DTGVSQNPRHKITKRGQNVTFRCDPISEHNRLYWYRQTLGQGPEFLTYFQNEAQLEKSRLLSDRFSAERPKGSFSTLEIQRTEQGDSAMYLCASSIPGHYEQYFGPGTRLTVT.

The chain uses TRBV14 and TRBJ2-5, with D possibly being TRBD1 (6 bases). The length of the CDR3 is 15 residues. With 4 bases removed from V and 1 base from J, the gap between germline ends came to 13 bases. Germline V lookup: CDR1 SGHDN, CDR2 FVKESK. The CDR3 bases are TGTGCCAGCAGCCCCAACCGACAGGTCCAAGAGACCCAGTACTTC. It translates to CASSPNRQVQETQYF.

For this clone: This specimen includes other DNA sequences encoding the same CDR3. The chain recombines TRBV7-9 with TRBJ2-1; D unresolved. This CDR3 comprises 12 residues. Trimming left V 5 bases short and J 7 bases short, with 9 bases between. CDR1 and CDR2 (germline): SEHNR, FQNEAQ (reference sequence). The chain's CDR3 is CASSPSGNEQFF. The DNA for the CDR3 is TGTGCCAGCAGCCCTTCTGGGAATGAGCAGTTCTTC. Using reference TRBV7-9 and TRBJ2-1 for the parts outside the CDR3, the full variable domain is DTGVSQNPRHKITKRGQNVTFRCDPISEHNRLYWYRQTLGQGPEFLTYFQNEAQLEKSRLLSDRFSAERPKGSFSTLEIQRTEQGDSAMYLCASSPSGNEQFFGPGTRLTVL.

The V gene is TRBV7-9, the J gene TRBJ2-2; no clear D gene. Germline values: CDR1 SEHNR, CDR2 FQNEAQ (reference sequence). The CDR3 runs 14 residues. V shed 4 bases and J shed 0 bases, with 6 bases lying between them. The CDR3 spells CASSSLPNTGELFF. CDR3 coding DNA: TGTGCCAGCAGCTCCCTACCGAACACCGGGGAGCTGTTTTTT. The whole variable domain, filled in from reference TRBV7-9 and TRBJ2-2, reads DTGVSQNPRHKITKRGQNVTFRCDPISEHNRLYWYRQTLGQGPEFLTYFQNEAQLEKSRLLSDRFSAERPKGSFSTLEIQRTEQGDSAMYLCASSSLPNTGELFFGEGSRLTVL.

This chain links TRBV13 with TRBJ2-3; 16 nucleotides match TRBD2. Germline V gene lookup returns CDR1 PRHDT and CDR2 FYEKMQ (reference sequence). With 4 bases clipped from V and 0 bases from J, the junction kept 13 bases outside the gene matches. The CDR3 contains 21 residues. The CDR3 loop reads CASSSGLAGGPFSHSTDTQYF. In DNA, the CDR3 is TGTGCCAGCAGCTCGGGACTAGCGGGGGGGCCGTTCTCGCATAGCACAGATACGCAGTATTTT.

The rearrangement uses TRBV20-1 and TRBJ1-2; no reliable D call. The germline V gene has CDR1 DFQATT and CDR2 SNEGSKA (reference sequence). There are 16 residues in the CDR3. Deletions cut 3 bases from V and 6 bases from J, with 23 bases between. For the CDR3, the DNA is TGCAGTGCTAGTAACCCAAGGAATGGTCGATGGGATGGCTACACCTTC. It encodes CSASNPRNGRWDGYTF.

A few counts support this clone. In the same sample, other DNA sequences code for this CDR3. CDR3 DNA sequence: TGTGCCAGCAGTGAATTTGGGGGCTCAAATCAGCCCCAGCATTTT. Translated: CASSEFGGSNQPQHF. This sequence joins TRBV6-1 and TRBJ1-5; D possibly corresponds to TRBD1 (6 bases). This CDR3 has 15 amino acids. CDR1 and CDR2 from the germline V gene are MNHNS and SASEGT. V lost 2 bases and J lost 4, with 12 bases in between.

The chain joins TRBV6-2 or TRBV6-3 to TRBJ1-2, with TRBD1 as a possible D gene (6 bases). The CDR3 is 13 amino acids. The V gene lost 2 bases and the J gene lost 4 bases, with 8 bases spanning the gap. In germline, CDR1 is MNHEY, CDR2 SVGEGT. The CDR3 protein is CASSYGGFYGYTF. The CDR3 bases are TGTGCCAGCAGTTACGGGGGCTTCTATGGCTACACCTTC.

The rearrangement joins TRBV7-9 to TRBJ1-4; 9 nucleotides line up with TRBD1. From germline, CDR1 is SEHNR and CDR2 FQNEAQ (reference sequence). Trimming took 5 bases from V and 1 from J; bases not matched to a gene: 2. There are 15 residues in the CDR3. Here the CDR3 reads CASSADRGTNEKLFF. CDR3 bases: TGTGCCAGCAGCGCGGACAGGGGAACTAATGAAAAACTGTTTTTT.

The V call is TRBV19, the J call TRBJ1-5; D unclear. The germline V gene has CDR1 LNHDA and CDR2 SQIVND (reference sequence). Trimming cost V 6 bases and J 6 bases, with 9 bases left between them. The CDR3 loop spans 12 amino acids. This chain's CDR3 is CASSREGQPQHF. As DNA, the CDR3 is TGTGCCAGTAGCCGGGAGGGTCAGCCCCAGCATTTT.

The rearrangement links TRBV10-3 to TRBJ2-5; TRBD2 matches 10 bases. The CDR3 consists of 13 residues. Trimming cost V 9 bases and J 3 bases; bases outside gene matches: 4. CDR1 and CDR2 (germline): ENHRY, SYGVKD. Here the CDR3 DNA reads TGTGCCATAGCACTAGCGGGAAAAGAGACCCAGTACTTC. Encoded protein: CAIALAGKETQYF.

In DNA, the CDR3 is TGTGCCAGTAGTATAGCCGCTAGCGGGAGTTGGGAGCAGTACTTC. Protein: CASSIAASGSWEQYF. The chain links TRBV19 to TRBJ2-7; 10 positions agree with TRBD2. Germline values: CDR1 LNHDA, CDR2 SQIVND (reference sequence). There are 15 residues in the CDR3. V shed 1 base and J 7 bases; nucleotides not matched to a gene: 7.

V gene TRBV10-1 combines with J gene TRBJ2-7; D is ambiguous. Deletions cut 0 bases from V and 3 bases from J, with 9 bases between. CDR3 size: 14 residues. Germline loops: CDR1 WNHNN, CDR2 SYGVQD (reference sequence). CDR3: CASSESLGLYEQYF. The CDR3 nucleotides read TGCGCCAGCAGTGAGTCCTTAGGGCTCTACGAGCAGTACTTC.

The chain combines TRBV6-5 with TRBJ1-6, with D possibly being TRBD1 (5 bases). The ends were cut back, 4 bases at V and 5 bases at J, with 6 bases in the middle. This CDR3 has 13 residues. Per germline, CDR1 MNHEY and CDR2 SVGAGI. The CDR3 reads CASSSRDNSPLHF. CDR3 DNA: TGTGCCAGCAGTTCCAGGGATAATTCACCCCTCCACTTT.

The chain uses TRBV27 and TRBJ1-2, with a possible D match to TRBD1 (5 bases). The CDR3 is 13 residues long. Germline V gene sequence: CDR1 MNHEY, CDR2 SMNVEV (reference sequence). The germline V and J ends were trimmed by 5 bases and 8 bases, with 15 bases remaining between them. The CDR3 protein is CASSDSPREGYTF. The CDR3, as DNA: TGTGCCAGCAGTGACAGCCCTCGGGAGGGCTACACCTTC.

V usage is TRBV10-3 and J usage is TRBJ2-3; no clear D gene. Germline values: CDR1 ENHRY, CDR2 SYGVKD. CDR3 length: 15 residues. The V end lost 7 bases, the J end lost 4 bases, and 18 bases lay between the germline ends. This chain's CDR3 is CAITDPRPGADTQYF. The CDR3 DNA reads TGTGCCATCACGGACCCCCGACCTGGGGCAGATACGCAGTATTTT.

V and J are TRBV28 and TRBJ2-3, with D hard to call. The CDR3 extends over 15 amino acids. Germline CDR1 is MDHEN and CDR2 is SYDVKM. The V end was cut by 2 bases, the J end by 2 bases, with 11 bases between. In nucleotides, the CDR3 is TGTGCCAGCAGTTTAGTCCGGGTACCCACAGATACGCAGTATTTT. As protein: CASSLVRVPTDTQYF.

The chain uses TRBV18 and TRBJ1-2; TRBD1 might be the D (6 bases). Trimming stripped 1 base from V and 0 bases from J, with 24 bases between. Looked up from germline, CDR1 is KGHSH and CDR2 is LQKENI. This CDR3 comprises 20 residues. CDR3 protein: CASSPLSGTGSLTTNYGYTF. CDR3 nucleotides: TGTGCCAGCTCACCACTATCGGGAACAGGGTCCCTCACCACTAACTATGGCTACACCTTC.

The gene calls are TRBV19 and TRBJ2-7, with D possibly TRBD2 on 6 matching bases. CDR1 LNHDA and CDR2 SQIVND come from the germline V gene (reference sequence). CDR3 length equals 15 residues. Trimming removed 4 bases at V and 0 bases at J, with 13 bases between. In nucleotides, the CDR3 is TGTGCCAGTAGTACGGTACTCGGGAGCTCCTACGAGCAGTACTTC. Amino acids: CASSTVLGSSYEQYF. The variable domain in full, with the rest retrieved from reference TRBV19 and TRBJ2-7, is DGGITQSPKYLFRKEGQNVTLSCEQNLNHDAMYWYRQDPGQGLRLIYYSQIVNDFQKGDIAEGYSVSREKKESFPLTVTSAQKNPTAFYLCASSTVLGSSYEQYFGPGTRLTVT.

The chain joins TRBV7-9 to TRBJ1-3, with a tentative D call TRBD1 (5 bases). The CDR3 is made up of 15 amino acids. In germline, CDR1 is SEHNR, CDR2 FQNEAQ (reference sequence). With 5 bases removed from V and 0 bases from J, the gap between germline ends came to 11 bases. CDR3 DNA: TGTGCCAGCAGCCCACTACAGGTCTCTGGAAACACCATATATTTT. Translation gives CASSPLQVSGNTIYF.

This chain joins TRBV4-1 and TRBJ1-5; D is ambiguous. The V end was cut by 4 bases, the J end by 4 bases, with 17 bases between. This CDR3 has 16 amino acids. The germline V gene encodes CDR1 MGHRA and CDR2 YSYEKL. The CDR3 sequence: CASSPRIQLQNQPQHF. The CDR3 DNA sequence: TGCGCCAGCAGCCCAAGAATTCAGCTGCAAAATCAGCCCCAGCATTTT.